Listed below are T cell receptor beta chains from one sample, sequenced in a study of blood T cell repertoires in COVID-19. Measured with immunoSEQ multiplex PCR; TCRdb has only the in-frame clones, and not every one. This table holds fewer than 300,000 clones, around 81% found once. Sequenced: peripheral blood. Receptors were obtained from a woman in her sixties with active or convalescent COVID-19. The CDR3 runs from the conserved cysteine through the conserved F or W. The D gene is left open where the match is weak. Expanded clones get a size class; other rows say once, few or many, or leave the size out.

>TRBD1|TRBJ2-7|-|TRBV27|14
CASIGTGGFYEQYF
TGTGCCAGCATCGGGACAGGGGGCTTCTACGAGCAGTACTTC
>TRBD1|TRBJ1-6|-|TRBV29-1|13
CSVKTGSNSPLHF
TGCAGCGTAAAGACAGGGTCTAATTCACCCCTCCACTTT
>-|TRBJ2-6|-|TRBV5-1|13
CASFSTGANVLTF
TGCGCCAGTTTTAGCACTGGGGCCAACGTCCTGACTTTC
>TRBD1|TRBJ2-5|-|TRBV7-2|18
CASSPRSGTGLGAETQYF
TGTGCCAGCAGCCCTCGTTCCGGGACAGGGTTGGGTGCAGAGACCCAGTACTTC
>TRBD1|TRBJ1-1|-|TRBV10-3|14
CAISATTGTTEAFF
TGTGCCATCAGTGCGACGACAGGGACCACTGAAGCTTTCTTT
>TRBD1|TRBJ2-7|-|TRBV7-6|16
CASSGPGTAISYEQYF
TGTGCCAGCAGCGGTCCCGGGACAGCAATCTCCTACGAGCAGTACTTC
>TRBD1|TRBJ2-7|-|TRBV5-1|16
CASSSYQAGTGNEQYF
TGCGCCAGCAGCTCCTACCAAGCCGGGACAGGGAACGAGCAGTACTTC
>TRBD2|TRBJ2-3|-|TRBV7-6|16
CASSLIPSGGTDTQYF
TGTGCCAGCAGCTTAATACCTAGCGGGGGCACAGATACGCAGTATTTT
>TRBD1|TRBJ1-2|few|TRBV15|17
CATSSAPGQGDIYGYTF
TGTGCCACCAGCAGTGCCCCGGGACAGGGGGACATCTATGGCTACACCTTC
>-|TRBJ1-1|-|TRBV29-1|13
CSVAGQMNTEAFF
TGCAGCGTTGCTGGCCAGATGAACACTGAAGCTTTCTTT
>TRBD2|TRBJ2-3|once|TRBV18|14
CASSPGLAPDTQYF
TGTGCCAGCTCACCGGGACTAGCGCCAGATACGCAGTATTTT
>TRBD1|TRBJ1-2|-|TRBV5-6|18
CASSLAGTGGLINYGYTF
TGTGCCAGCAGCTTGGCCGGGACAGGGGGCCTCATTAACTATGGCTACACCTTC
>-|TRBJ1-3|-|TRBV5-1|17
CASSLESGRSSGNTIYF
TGCGCCAGCAGCTTGGAATCCGGCCGGAGCTCTGGAAACACCATATATTTT
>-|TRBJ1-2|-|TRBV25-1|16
CASKGGDDRINYGYTF
TGTGCCAGCAAGGGGGGGGATGACAGAATTAACTATGGCTACACCTTC
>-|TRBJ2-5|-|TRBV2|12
CASSELAKTQYF
TGTGCCAGCAGTGAATTGGCAAAGACCCAGTACTTC
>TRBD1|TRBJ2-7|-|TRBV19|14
CASSSRQGSYEQYF
TGTGCCAGTAGTAGTCGACAGGGATCCTACGAGCAGTACTTC
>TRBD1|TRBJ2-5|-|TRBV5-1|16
CASSVDRGYLQETQYF
TGCGCCAGCAGCGTTGACAGGGGGTACCTCCAAGAGACCCAGTACTTC
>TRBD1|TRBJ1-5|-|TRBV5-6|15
CASSPGTGGRQPQHF
TGTGCCAGCAGCCCCGGGACAGGGGGCCGCCAGCCCCAGCATTTT
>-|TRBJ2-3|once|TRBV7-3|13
CASSEASADTQYF
TGTGCCAGCAGCGAAGCTTCTGCAGATACGCAGTATTTT
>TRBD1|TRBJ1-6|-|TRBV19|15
CASSSGQGVNSPLHF
TGTGCCAGTAGTTCGGGACAGGGGGTGAATTCACCCCTCCACTTT
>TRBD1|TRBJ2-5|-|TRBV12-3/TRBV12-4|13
CASSGQGGETQYF
TGTGCCAGCTCAGGACAGGGTGGGGAGACCCAGTACTTC
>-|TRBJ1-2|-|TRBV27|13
CASSFGVTYGYTF
TGTGCCAGCAGTTTCGGGGTTACCTATGGCTACACCTTC
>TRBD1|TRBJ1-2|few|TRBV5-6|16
CASSSLSDRGLEGYTF
TGTGCCAGCAGCTCTCTGTCGGACAGGGGGCTAGAGGGCTACACCTTC
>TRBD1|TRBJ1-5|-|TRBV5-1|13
CASSSDRDQPQHF
TGCGCCAGCAGCTCCGACAGGGATCAGCCCCAGCATTTT
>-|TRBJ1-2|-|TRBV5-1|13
CASSFNVGAGYTF
TGCGCCAGCAGCTTTAATGTGGGGGCTGGCTACACCTTC
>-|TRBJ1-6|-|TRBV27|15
CASSTRPRGNSPLHF
TGTGCCAGTTCCACTCGACCAAGGGGGAATTCACCCCTCCACTTT
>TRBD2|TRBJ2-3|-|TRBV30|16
CAWSAFLAGGGDTQYF
TGTGCCTGGAGTGCCTTCCTAGCGGGGGGGGGTGATACGCAGTATTTT
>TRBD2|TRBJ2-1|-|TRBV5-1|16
CASSSGTSGGWVEQFF
TGCGCCAGCAGCAGCGGGACTAGCGGGGGTTGGGTTGAGCAGTTCTTC
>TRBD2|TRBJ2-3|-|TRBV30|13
CDPRTSGADTQYF
TGTGACCCCCGAACTAGCGGGGCAGATACGCAGTATTTT
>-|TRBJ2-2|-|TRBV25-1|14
CASSFRREDGELFF
TGTGCCAGCAGTTTCAGGAGGGAGGACGGGGAGCTGTTTTTT
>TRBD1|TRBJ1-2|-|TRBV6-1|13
CASSRDRDYGYTF
TGTGCCAGCAGTCGGGACAGGGACTATGGCTACACCTTC
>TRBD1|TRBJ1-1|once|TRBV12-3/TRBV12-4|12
CASSSTGGLGFF
TGTGCCAGCAGTTCGACAGGGGGACTTGGTTTCTTT
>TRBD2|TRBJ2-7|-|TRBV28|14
CASSLAGRSDEQYF
TGTGCCAGCAGCTTAGCGGGGAGAAGCGACGAGCAGTACTTC
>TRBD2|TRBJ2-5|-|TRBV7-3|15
CASSLMVGGVETQYF
TGTGCCAGCAGCTTAATGGTGGGGGGGGTAGAGACCCAGTACTTC
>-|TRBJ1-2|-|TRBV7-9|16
CASSLAADPRSYGYTF
TGTGCCAGCAGCTTAGCGGCTGATCCTCGGAGCTATGGCTACACCTTC
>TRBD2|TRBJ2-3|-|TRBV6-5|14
CASIGLADTDTQYF
TGTGCCAGCATTGGACTAGCGGATACAGATACGCAGTATTTT
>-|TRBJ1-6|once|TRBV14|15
CASSGQGTNNSPLHF
TGTGCCAGCAGCGGGCAGGGGACGAATAATTCACCCCTCCACTTT
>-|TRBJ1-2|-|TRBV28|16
CASSFNGGPGSYGYTF
TGTGCCAGCAGTTTTAACGGTGGGCCCGGGAGCTATGGCTACACCTTC
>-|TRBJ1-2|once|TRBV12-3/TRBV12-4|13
CASSLAADYGYTF
TGTGCCAGCAGTTTAGCGGCGGACTATGGCTACACCTTC
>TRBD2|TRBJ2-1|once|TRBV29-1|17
CSVEGAPSGGALNEQFF
TGCAGCGTTGAAGGGGCTCCGAGCGGGGGGGCCCTTAATGAGCAGTTCTTC
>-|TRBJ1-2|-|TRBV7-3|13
CASSSSGAYGYTF
TGTGCCAGCAGCTCCTCAGGGGCTTATGGCTACACCTTC
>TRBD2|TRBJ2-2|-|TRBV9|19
CASSATPAGGGVDTGELFF
TGTGCCAGCAGCGCCACCCCCGCTGGCGGGGGGGTGGACACCGGGGAGCTGTTTTTT
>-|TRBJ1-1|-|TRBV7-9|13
CASSPGWGTEAFF
TGTGCCAGCAGCCCAGGGTGGGGCACTGAAGCTTTCTTT
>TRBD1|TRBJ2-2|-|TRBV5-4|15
CASSRDSGIPGELFF
TGTGCCAGCAGCCGGGACAGCGGAATCCCCGGGGAGCTGTTTTTT
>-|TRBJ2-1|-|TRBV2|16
CASSQRGDGTYNEQFF
TGTGCCAGCAGTCAACGCGGAGACGGCACCTACAATGAGCAGTTCTTC